The TCR beta chain described here comes from a study of T cell repertoires in cytomegalovirus infection. Study details: It was the public TCR beta signatures that indicated both CMV infection and matching HLA type. Regarding the study as a whole: Accumulated public TCR beta family frequency recognized individuals carrying CMV together with the relevant HLA. The ex vivo response was dominated by HLA-C-restricted CMV-specific TCR beta clonotypes.

This clonotype was seen a handful of times. Its target is unknown. CDR1 and CDR2 (germline): SGHDN, FVKESK. There are 14 residues in the CDR3. Losses at the gene ends were 1 base for V and 3 bases for J; bases not matched to a gene: 2. TCRdb re-analysed the reads in MiXCR, keeping a single row per CDR3 protein. The sample carries 450,000 to 600,000 distinct CDR3 sequences, around 10% recorded once. What was sequenced was PBMCs. The clonotype originates from a human donor in good health (CMV status not recorded). Some clones in this sample may be carry-over from other donors' samples. This sequence joins TRBV14 and TRBJ2-7; 8 bases align to TRBD2. CDR3 DNA: TGTGCCAGCAGCCAAGCGGGACTAGGCTACGAGCAGTACTTC. Its translation is CASSQAGLGYEQYF.